This T cell receptor beta chain was captured by sequencing in a study of monozygotic twins with inflammatory bowel disease. Points from the study as a whole: The results supported no single strong signal or clonotype associated with IBD.

Per-sample cDNA came from eight separate reactions. One entry per CDR3 protein, without DNA, is what TCRdb gives after re-calling the 5' RACE reads. The sample features around 150,000 distinct CDR3 sequences, with 2.4% in its top ten. Every single donor had a roughly 2.3 ml blood sample drawn. The CDR3 is 14 residues long. CDR1 is SGHVS and CDR2 is FQNEAQ in the germline V gene. Of note for this clonotype: Its target is unknown.

This rearrangement joins TRBV7-8 to TRBJ2-3; checking the TCRdb D call of TRBD1 is not possible without DNA. The sample consisted of blood. The sequence came from a human donor with ulcerative colitis or Crohn's disease, or a healthy co-twin of an affected twin (not recorded which). This CDR3 reads CASSLVRATDTQYF.